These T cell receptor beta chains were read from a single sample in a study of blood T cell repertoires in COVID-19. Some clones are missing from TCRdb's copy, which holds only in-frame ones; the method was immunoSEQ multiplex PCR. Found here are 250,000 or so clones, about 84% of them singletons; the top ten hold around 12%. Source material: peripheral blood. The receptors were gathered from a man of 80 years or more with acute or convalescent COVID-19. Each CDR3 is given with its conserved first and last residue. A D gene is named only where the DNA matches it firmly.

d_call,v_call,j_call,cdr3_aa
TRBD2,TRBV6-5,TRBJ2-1,CASSRLAGALAEQFF
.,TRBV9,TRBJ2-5,CASSVEQGGETQYF
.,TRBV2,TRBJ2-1,CASGGSYNEQFF
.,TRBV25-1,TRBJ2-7,CASSLGGGRYEQYF
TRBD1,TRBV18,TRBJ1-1,CASSLKTGTATEAFF
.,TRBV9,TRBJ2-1,CASSPPGIAANNEQFF
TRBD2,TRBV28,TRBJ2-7,CASQTSGSSYEQYF
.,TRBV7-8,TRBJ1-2,CASSLDGVHGYTF
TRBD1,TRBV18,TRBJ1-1,CASSPTGVPEAFF
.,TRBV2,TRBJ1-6,CASSGQSGNSPLHF
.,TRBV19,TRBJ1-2,CASSMQATAYGYTF
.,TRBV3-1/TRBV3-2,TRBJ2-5,CASSQEGAGETQYF
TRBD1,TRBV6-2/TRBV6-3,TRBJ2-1,CASSPGQSSYNEQFF
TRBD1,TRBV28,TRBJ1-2,CATRTGSANYGYTF
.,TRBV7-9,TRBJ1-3,CASSLESRGILYF
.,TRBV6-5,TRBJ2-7,CASSYSVTYEQYF
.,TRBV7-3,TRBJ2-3,CASSLQGSTDTQYF
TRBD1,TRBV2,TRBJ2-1,CASSSTGANEQFF
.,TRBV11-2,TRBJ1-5,CASSLGRSNQPQHF
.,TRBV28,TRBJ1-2,CASSDGVYGYTF
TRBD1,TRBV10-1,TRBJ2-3,CASSPTGPGTDTQYF
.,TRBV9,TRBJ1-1,CASSPTPRGSEAFF
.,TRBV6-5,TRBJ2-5,CASSYSLLKETQYF
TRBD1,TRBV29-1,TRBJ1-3,CSAGQGGGNTIYF
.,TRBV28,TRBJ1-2,CASSFGSYGYTF
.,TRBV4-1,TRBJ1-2,CASSQDSGAYGYTF
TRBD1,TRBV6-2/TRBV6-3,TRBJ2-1,CASSPLGQSIYNEQFF
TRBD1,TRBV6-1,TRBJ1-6,CASSENRGIGNSPLHF
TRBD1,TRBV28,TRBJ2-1,CASSPPGTGFYNEQFF
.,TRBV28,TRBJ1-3,CASSYLQDISGNTIYF
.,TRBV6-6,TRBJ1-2,CASITKGGLNYGYTF
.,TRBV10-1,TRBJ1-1,CASSCFLLFTTEAFF
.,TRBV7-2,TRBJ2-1,CASSLGLGERVYNEQFF
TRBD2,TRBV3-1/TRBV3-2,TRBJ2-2,CASSQGLAGNTGELFF
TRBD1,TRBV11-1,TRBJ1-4,CASRGTGHEKLFF
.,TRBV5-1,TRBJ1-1,CASSPAEITEAFF
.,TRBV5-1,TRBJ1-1,CASSPLGGNTEAFF
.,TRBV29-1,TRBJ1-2,CSVLLRYYGYTF
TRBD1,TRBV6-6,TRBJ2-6,CASRPGQKSGANVLTF
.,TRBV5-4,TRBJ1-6,CASSLQDTYNSPLHF